What follows are 15 T cell receptor beta chains derived from one specimen sequenced in a study of T cells in Graves' hyperthyroidism and ophthalmopathy (dated by TCRdb to 2018 to 2020). The protocol used for the library was multiplex PCR. Sequencing relied on an Illumina HiSeq 2000. The TCR beta CDR3 regions were amplified from the RNA transcripts. A first-round RT-PCR of the TCR CDR3 used the HTBI primer set with the Qiagen OneStep RT-PCR kit. Using fastp at Q25 and MiXCR, TCRdb reprocessed the public reads and kept productive beta chains. Each CDR3 protein gets just one entry, which takes the most common genes and DNA from the rows behind it. For this sample the table gives approximately 700,000 distinct CDR3 sequences, of which about 45% were detected only once. About 7% of the sample rests with the top ten. Sequenced: peripheral blood or thyroid tissue (not recorded which). These receptors were collected from an adult man with Graves' disease, either hyperthyroidism or ophthalmopathy (not recorded which).

This clonotype showed up just a few times. This chain links TRBV11-1 with TRBJ1-5; D unresolved. CDR1 SGHAT and CDR2 FQDESV come from the germline V gene (reference sequence). The CDR3 contains 16 residues. V was pared by 3 bases and J by 4 bases, with 16 bases between. The CDR3 region is CASSLAGGKSNQPQHF. The CDR3 nucleotides read TGTGCCAGCAGCTTGGCCGGAGGGAAATCGAATCAGCCCCAGCATTTT.

The CDR3 sequence is CASRSGAEAFF. The CDR3 coding sequence is TGCGCCAGCAGATCAGGGGCTGAAGCTTTCTTT. This sequence joins TRBV5-1 and TRBJ1-1; D is possibly TRBD1 (6 bases). Germline CDR1 is SGHRS and CDR2 is YFSETQ. Between the trimmed V and J ends, which lost 5 bases and 6 bases, there was a span of 8 bases. The CDR3 loop spans 11 amino acids.

This clonotype was seen a handful of times. This sequence joins TRBV12-3 or TRBV12-4 and TRBJ1-6; D remains unclear. The V end lost 3 bases, the J end lost 5 bases, and 11 bases lay between the germline ends. The CDR3 totals 15 residues. The CDR3 DNA follows: TGTGCCAGCAGTTTTGGAGTTTCCCATAATTCACCCCTCCACTTT. This codes for CASSFGVSHNSPLHF.

The J gene is TRBJ1-1, the V gene TRBV5-1; no definite D call. Trimming stripped 0 bases from V and 3 bases from J, with 12 bases between. The CDR3 is made up of 15 amino acids. Germline V gene sequence: CDR1 SGHRS, CDR2 YFSETQ. CDR3 in amino acids: CASSLVGSPDTEAFF. The CDR3 DNA is TGCGCCAGCAGCTTGGTGGGGAGTCCCGACACTGAAGCTTTCTTT.

This clonotype has ten or more counts. V and J are TRBV10-3 and TRBJ1-2; TRBD1 matches at 7 bases. The ends lost 4 bases at V and 4 bases at J; junction bases unmatched: 12. This CDR3 region has 16 residues. Germline loops: CDR1 ENHRY, CDR2 SYGVKD. CDR3 DNA sequence: TGTGCCATCAGTGCCCGCCCTGGACAGGACTTCTATGGCTACACCTTC. Its protein product is CAISARPGQDFYGYTF.

This chain connects TRBV10-3 to TRBJ2-7; TRBD1 aligns across 8 bases. CDR1 is ENHRY and CDR2 is SYGVKD in the germline V gene. The CDR3 is 14 residues long. The V and J ends lost 6 bases and 7 bases, in that order; junction bases with no gene match: 11. The CDR3 sequence is CAISRDRGLLEQYF. The CDR3 region has the DNA TGTGCCATCAGCAGAGACAGGGGACTGTTAGAGCAGTACTTC.

The chain joins TRBV20-1 to TRBJ2-5; no firm D call. Germline CDR1 reads DFQATT; CDR2 reads SNEGSKA (reference sequence). The CDR3 is 9 amino acids. CDR3 sequence: CSGQETQYF. CDR3 nucleotide sequence: TGCAGCGGCCAAGAGACCCAGTACTTC.

This clonotype was detected only a few times. A read error is possible here, since a much larger clone lies one base away. The chain links TRBV2 to TRBJ1-2; D is uncertain. CDR3 length: 13 amino acids. V lost 3 bases, J lost 5 bases, and 10 bases lay in between. Germline V gene lookup returns CDR1 SNHLY and CDR2 FYNNEI. The DNA for the CDR3 is TGTGCCAGCAGTGAGATCAGAGGGTATGGCTACACCTTC. It is translated as CASSEIRGYGYTF.

This clonotype was detected a few times. The chain uses TRBV19 and TRBJ1-1, with D perhaps TRBD1 (6 bases). The CDR3 consists of 15 residues. CDR1 and CDR2 from the germline V gene are LNHDA and SQIVND (reference sequence). The ends were cut back, 6 bases at V and 3 bases at J, with 17 bases in the middle. CDR3 sequence: CASRSGVLGYTEAFF. CDR3 in DNA: TGTGCCAGTAGGTCAGGGGTGCTTGGGTACACTGAAGCTTTCTTT.

This clonotype was seen a handful of times. The chain uses TRBV6-6 and TRBJ1-1; D remains unclear. Germline assignment: CDR1 MNHNY and CDR2 SVGAGI (reference sequence). This CDR3 is built from 11 residues. Trimming removed 2 bases from V and 7 bases from J, with 5 bases in between. CDR3 DNA sequence: TGTGCCAGCAGTTACGACCTTGAAGCTTTCTTT. It encodes CASSYDLEAFF.

This clonotype was detected many times. The V call is TRBV2, the J call TRBJ1-4; tentatively, D is TRBD1 (6 bases). Trimming shortened V by 4 bases and J by 5 bases, and 8 bases separated the two germline ends. The CDR3 covers 13 residues. Germline V gene sequence: CDR1 SNHLY, CDR2 FYNNEI. Written as DNA, the CDR3 is TGTGCCAGCAGTGTGCAGGGGAATGAAAAACTGTTTTTT. Translated, it gives CASSVQGNEKLFF.

A note on this clonotype: A read error is possible here, since a much larger clone lies one base away. The V gene is TRBV29-1, the J gene TRBJ2-7; D is perhaps TRBD2 (5 bases). The CDR3 extends over 13 amino acids. V lost 3 bases to trimming and J lost 2 bases, with 11 bases between them. Germline-derived CDR1 and CDR2 are SQVTM and ANQGSEA. CDR3 in amino acids: CSVDGGPTYEQYF. The CDR3 DNA follows: TGCAGCGTTGACGGAGGTCCTACCTACGAGCAGTACTTC.

Here the CDR3 reads CASSLGAAWVQETQYF. The CDR3 region has the DNA TGCGCCAGCAGCTTGGGGGCAGCTTGGGTCCAAGAGACCCAGTACTTC. The chain combines TRBV5-1 with TRBJ2-5; D remains ambiguous. The V end was cut by 0 bases, the J end by 1 base, with 13 bases between. Germline CDR1 SGHRS, CDR2 YFSETQ. This CDR3 has 16 amino acids.

This clonotype has a handful of counts. The chain carries TRBV15 and TRBJ2-3, with TRBD2 matching over 13 bases. J was trimmed by 9 bases and V by 0 bases; bases with no gene match: 3. CDR1 is LNHNV and CDR2 is YYDKDF in the germline V gene (reference sequence). CDR3 length equals 15 residues. The DNA for the CDR3 is TGTGCCACCAGCAGAGATCGACTAGCGGGGGGAACGCAGTATTTT. Translated: CATSRDRLAGGTQYF. Supplemented by reference TRBV15 and TRBJ2-3, the full variable domain reads DAMVIQNPRYQVTQFGKPVTLSCSQTLNHNVMYWYQQKSSQAPKLLFHYYDKDFNNEADTPDNFQSRRPNTSFCFLDIRSPGLGDTAMYLCATSRDRLAGGTQYFGPGTRLTVL.

This clonotype was counted at least ten times. This chain connects TRBV15 to TRBJ2-5, with unresolved D. The CDR3 is 16 amino acids. Trimming removed 0 bases from V and 5 bases from J, with 16 bases in between. CDR1 LNHNV and CDR2 YYDKDF come from the germline V gene (reference sequence). DNA for the CDR3: TGTGCCACCAGCAGAGATCGTGCAGGCACCAGGGAGACCCAGTACTTC. Translation gives CATSRDRAGTRETQYF.